This TCR beta chain was documented in a study of sequential checkpoint blockade in melanoma. Study in general: Randomization was 1:1 between first-line nivolumab→ipilimumab and ipilimumab→nivolumab. Each arm's sequence ended with maintenance nivolumab.

Produced via immunoSEQ multiplex PCR; TCRdb's table is partial and in-frame only. The sample has just over 15,000 clones; around 77% are singletons. This CDR3 has 14 amino acids. Looked up from germline, CDR1 is MDHEN and CDR2 is SYDVKM. V was trimmed by 5 bases and J by 2 bases, leaving 12 bases between them. This clone was counted only a few times. Documented treatment: randomized to nivolumab then ipilimumab (arm A) or the reverse (arm B). None of the patients previously received DNA-damaging chemotherapy. From thawed PBMCs, live CD3+CD8+ cells negative for CD19 and CD56 were sorted. The genes are TRBV28 and TRBJ2-5, with D perhaps TRBD2 (5 bases). The source is a human donor with melanoma. Source: CD8+ T cells sorted from blood (inferred from file names), taken from a patient given nivolumab and ipilimumab in sequence. The CDR3 protein is CASSREERQETQYF. CDR3 nucleotide sequence: TGTGCCAGCAGTCGCGAGGAGCGGCAAGAGACCCAGTACTTC.